This T cell receptor (beta chain) was profiled in a study of identical twins. The study, taken as a whole, reports: Out-of-frame alpha sequences that twins shared showed excess low generation probability. Cord blood's abundant beta clonotypes had fewer insertions, unlike memory repertoires. Zero-insertion analyses could be partly confounded by invariant MAIT and iNKT cells.

This clonotype was seen at least ten times. Its antigen is currently unknown. After template switching added a universal primer site, the resulting cDNA carried unique molecular identifiers. TCRdb processed the 5' RACE reads anew with MiXCR; each CDR3 protein has one entry. The profile shows approximately 690,000 distinct CDR3 sequences, approximately 6.1% of them singletons. The CDR3 is 16 residues long. Trimming shortened V by 4 bases and J by 2 bases, and 15 bases separated the two germline ends. Sequencing used naive T cells sorted from blood. The V call is TRBV12-3 or TRBV12-4, the J call TRBJ1-5; D remains ambiguous. The source of this sequence is a man between 18 and 29 years old in good health. CDR3 in DNA: TGTGCCAGCAGTTACTGGGTTGGGGATGGCAATCAGCCCCAGCATTTT. Protein product: CASSYWVGDGNQPQHF.